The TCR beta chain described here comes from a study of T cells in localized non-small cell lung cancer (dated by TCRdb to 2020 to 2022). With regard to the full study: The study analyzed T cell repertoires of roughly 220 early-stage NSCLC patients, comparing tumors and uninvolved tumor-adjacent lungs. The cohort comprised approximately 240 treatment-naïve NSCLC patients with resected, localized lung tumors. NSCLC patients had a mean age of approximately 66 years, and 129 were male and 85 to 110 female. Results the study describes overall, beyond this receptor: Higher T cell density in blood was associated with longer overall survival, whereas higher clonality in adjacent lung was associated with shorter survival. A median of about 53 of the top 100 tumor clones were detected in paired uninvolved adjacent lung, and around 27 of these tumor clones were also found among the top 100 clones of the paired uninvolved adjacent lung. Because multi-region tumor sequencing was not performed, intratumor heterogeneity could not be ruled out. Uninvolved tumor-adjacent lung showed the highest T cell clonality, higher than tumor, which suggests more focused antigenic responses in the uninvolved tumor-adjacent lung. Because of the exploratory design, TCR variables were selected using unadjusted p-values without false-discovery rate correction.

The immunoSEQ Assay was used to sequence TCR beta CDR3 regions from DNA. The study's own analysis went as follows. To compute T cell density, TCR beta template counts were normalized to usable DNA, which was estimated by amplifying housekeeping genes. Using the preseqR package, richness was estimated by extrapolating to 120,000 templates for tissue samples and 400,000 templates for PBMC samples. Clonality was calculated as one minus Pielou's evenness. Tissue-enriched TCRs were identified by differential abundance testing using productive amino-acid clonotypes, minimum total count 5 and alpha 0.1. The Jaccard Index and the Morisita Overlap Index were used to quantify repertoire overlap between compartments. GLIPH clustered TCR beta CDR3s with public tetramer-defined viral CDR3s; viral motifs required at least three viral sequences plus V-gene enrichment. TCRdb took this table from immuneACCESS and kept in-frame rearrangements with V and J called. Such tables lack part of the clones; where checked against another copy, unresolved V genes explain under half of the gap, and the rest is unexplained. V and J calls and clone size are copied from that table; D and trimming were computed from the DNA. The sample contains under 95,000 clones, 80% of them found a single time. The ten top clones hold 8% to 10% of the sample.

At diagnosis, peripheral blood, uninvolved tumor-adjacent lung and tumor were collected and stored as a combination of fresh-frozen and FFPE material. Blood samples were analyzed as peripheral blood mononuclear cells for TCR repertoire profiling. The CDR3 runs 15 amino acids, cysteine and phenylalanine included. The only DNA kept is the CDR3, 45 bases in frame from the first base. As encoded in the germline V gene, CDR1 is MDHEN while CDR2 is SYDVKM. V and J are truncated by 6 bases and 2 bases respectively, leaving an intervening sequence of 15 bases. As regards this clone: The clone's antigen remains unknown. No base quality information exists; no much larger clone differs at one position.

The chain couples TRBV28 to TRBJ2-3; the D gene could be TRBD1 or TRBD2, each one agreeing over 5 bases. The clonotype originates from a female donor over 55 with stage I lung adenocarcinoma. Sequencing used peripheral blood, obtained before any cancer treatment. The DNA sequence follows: TGTGCCAGCAGGGGTTGGGGGTCAGACACAGATACGCAGTATTTT. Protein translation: CASRGWGSDTDTQYF.